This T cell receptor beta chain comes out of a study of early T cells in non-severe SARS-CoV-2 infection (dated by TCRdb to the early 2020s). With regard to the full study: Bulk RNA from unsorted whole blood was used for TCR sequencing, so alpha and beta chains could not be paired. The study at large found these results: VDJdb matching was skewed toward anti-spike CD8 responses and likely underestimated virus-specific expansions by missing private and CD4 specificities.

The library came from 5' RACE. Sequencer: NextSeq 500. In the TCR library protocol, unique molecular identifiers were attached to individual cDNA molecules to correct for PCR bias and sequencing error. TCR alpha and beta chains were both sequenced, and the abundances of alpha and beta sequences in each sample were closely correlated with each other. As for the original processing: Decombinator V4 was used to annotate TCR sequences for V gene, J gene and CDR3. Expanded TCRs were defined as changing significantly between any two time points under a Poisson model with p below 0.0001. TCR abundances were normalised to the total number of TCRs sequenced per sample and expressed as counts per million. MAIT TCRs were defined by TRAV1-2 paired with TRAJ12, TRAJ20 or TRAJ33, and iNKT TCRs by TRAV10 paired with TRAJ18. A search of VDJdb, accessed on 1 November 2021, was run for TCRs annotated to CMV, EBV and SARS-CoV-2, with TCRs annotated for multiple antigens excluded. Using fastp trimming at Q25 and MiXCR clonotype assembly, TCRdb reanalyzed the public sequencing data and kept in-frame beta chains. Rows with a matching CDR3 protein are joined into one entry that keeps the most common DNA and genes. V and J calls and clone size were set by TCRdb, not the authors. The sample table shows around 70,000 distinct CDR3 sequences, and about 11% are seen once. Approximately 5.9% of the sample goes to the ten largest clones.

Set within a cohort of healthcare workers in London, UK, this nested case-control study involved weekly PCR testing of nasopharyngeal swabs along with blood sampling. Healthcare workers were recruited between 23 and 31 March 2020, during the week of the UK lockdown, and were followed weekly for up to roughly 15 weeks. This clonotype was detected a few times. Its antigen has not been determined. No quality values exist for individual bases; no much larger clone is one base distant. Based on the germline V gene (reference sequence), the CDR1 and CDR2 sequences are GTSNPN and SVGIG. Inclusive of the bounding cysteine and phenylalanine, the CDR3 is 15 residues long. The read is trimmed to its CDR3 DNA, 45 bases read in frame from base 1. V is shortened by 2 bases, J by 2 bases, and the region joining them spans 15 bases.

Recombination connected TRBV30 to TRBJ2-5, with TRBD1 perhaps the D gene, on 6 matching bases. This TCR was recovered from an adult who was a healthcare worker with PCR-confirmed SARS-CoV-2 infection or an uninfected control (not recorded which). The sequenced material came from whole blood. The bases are TGTGCCTGGAGTACTCAGACAGGCCAACAAGAGACCCAGTACTTC. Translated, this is CAWSTQTGQQETQYF.